A single T cell receptor (beta chain) is shown here with its context. Its antigen remains undetermined. Per-base qualities were not stored, and no clone one base away is much larger. The sample comes from a study of blood T cell repertoires in COVID-19 (dated by TCRdb to about 2020). At the level of the whole study: Collaborator samples came from the United States, Italy and Spain and covered acute and convalescent phases of COVID-19. Deeply sampled blood TCRbeta repertoires from subjects exposed to, actively infected with, or recovered from COVID-19 were included in the dataset. The prospective study material was composed of cDNA or gDNA derived from T cells, B-cell-depleted T cells, or PBMCs. A freely available public database, intended as a resource for researchers studying the immune response to SARS-CoV-2, is where the repertoires were released. Sample metadata almost always included a de-identified subject ID, COVID-19 status, age in years and sex. Where HLA class I and class II types were available, the types were taken from metadata supplied by the sample provider, not from assay-based typing. Samples came from the ongoing ImmuneRACE study (first 160 participants) plus 1,254 subjects from 6 global collaborators.

V has 5 bases trimmed and J has 4 bases trimmed; junction bases matching no gene number 7. CDR3 length: 16 amino acids, cysteine to phenylalanine. CDR3 DNA is the only sequence kept; it has 48 bases, read in frame from the first base. In the germline V gene, CDR1 corresponds to SGHVS and CDR2 to FQNEAQ. Overall study outcomes, separate from this receptor: The amount of clinical and demographic metadata varied by source and participant and was provided uncurated.

TCRbeta CDR3 regions were amplified from genomic DNA using the immunoSEQ Assay, a bias-controlled multiplex PCR. As for the original processing: Nucleated cell counts per sample were estimated from amplification of reference gene primers within the assay. Sequence reads were collapsed and filtered to measure the absolute abundance of every unique TCRbeta CDR3 rearrangement. For each sample, productive Simpson clonality was calculated as the square root of Simpson's diversity index over productive rearrangements. Imported from immuneACCESS, the table was reduced by TCRdb to in-frame sequences with V and J called. These copies leave out some clones; in studies compared against another copy, an unresolved V gene accounts for under half, and the cause of the remainder is not known. Clonal size and the V and J genes are those of that table, whereas D and trimming came from the DNA. This sample has approximately 9,600 clones in its table, and roughly nine tenths of those were observed once. Jointly, the top ten make up 5% to 7% of the sample.

Each collaborating institution followed its own protocols to collect whole blood in K2EDTA tubes. For TCRbeta analysis, collaborators shipped samples as frozen whole blood, isolated PBMCs, or DNA extracted from either of those sample types. The sequenced material came from peripheral blood. The chain was built from TRBV7-8 and TRBJ2-1; 11 nucleotides in the junction match TRBD2. The sequence was obtained from a human donor in a cohort sampled during active COVID-19. The DNA sequence reads TGTGCCAGCAGCCAGCGTAGCGGGGGGGCTTACAATGAGCAGTTCTTC. It specifies CASSQRSGGAYNEQFF. The CDR3 plus the reference TRBV7-8 and TRBJ2-1 genes for the other parts give the full variable domain: GAGVSQSPRYKVAKRGQDVALRCDPISGHVSLFWYQQALGQGPEFLTYFQNEAQLDKSGLPSDRFFAERPEGSVSTLKIQRTQQEDSAVYLCASSQRSGGAYNEQFFGPGTRLTVL.